The next 22 T cell receptor beta chains were all read from a single sample in a study of T cells in Graves' hyperthyroidism and ophthalmopathy. RNA transcripts provided the source from which TCR beta CDR3 regions were amplified. The study used the HTBI primer set for a first-round RT-PCR of the TCR CDR3. MiXCR, run by TCRdb on the multiplex PCR reads, gives a single entry per CDR3 protein. The profile covers around 350,000 distinct CDR3 sequences, with roughly 14% appearing a single time and 28% taken by the ten largest. Sequencing input: blood. These receptors were obtained from a woman under 30 with Graves' hyperthyroidism that later progressed to Graves' ophthalmopathy.

This clonotype was recorded only once. The chain joins TRBV25-1 to TRBJ1-1; D is possibly TRBD1 (6 bases). This CDR3 comprises 15 residues. V shed 5 bases and J shed 0 bases, with 13 bases lying between them. The germline gives CDR1 MGHDK, CDR2 SYGVNS. The CDR3: CASSPGAGMNTEAFF. CDR3 nucleotide sequence: TGTGCCAGCAGTCCAGGGGCGGGGATGAACACTGAAGCTTTCTTT. The full variable domain, in which reference TRBV25-1 and TRBJ1-1 provide the parts outside the CDR3, is EADIYQTPRYLVIGTGKKITLECSQTMGHDKMYWYQQDPGMELHLIHYSYGVNSTEKGDLSSESTVSRIRTEHFPLTLESARPSHTSQYLCASSPGAGMNTEAFFGQGTRLTVV.

As to this clonotype: A read error is possible here, since a much larger clone lies one base away. The J gene is TRBJ2-7, the V gene TRBV14, with D maybe TRBD1 (6 bases). This CDR3 is built from 16 residues. Looked up from germline, CDR1 is SGHDN and CDR2 is FVKESK. V lost 0 bases and J lost 7, with 19 bases in between. CDR3: CASSQDFWVAGDEQYF. In DNA, the CDR3 is TGTGCCAGCAGCCAAGACTTCTGGGTGGCAGGGGATGAGCAGTACTTC.

This CDR3 is CASSPLRRGTNTGELFF. CDR3 nucleotides: TGTGCCAGCAGCCCCTTAAGGCGGGGGACGAACACCGGGGAGCTGTTTTTT. This sequence joins TRBV5-4 and TRBJ2-2; 7 positions agree with TRBD2. From germline, CDR1 is SGHNT and CDR2 YYREEE (reference sequence). V gave up 4 bases and J gave up 0 bases; unmatched junction bases: 9. This CDR3 has 17 amino acids.

This clonotype was seen at least ten times. The V gene is TRBV20-1, the J gene TRBJ2-7; D possibly corresponds to TRBD2 (5 bases). Per germline, CDR1 DFQATT and CDR2 SNEGSKA (reference sequence). V lost 3 bases to trimming and J lost 3 bases, with 9 bases between them. The CDR3 covers 12 residues. CDR3 sequence reads: CSASGIVYEQYF. CDR3 DNA sequence: TGCAGTGCTAGCGGGATAGTCTACGAGCAGTACTTC.

V and J are TRBV6-2 or TRBV6-3 and TRBJ2-3; D gene unclear. The germline V and J ends were trimmed by 5 bases and 2 bases, with 11 bases remaining between them. The CDR3 covers 14 residues. Germline CDR1 is MNHEY and CDR2 is SVGEGT. The CDR3 sequence: CASSPPGPTDTQYF. CDR3 in DNA: TGTGCCAGCAGTCCCCCCGGACCCACAGATACGCAGTATTTT.

This clonotype was recorded many times. Sequence at one end of the junction differs from germline and may be a read error. The rearrangement uses TRBV2 and TRBJ2-5, with 11 positions matching TRBD2. This CDR3 is 15 amino acids long. Germline values: CDR1 SNHLY, CDR2 FYNNEI. As DNA, the CDR3 is TGCGCCAGCAGCTGGACTAGCGGGTACCAAGAGACCCAGTACTTC. It translates to CASSWTSGYQETQYF. Combining the CDR3 with reference TRBV2 and TRBJ2-5 gives the whole variable domain EPEVTQTPSHQVTQMGQEVILRCVPISNHLYFYWYRQILGQKVEFLVSFYNNEISEKSEIFDDQFSVERPDGSNFTLKIRSTKLEDSAMYFCASSWTSGYQETQYFGPGTRLLVL.

In this sample, this clonotype turned up many times. The chain carries TRBV7-9 and TRBJ2-2; 8 nucleotides align to TRBD2. This CDR3 has 20 residues. The germline CDR1 and CDR2 sequences are SEHNR and FQNEAQ (reference sequence). V gave up 5 bases and J gave up 5 bases; unmatched junction bases: 22. The CDR3 DNA sequence: TGTGCCAGCAGCCGACTGCAGGGACTAGACTCACTTGTGAGGACCGGGGAGCTGTTTTTT. Translating it yields CASSRLQGLDSLVRTGELFF.

This clonotype was seen more than once but under ten times. The chain carries TRBV19 and TRBJ1-2; D not certain. The V and J ends lost 7 bases and 6 bases respectively, with 15 bases between them. The CDR3 loop spans 13 amino acids. Per germline, CDR1 LNHDA and CDR2 SQIVND (reference sequence). The CDR3, as DNA: TGTGCCAGTATCTCCACCGTCCCGGATGGCTACACCTTC. As protein: CASISTVPDGYTF.

Comments on this clonotype: It may be a read error: a sequence one base away is much more abundant. The chain uses TRBV7-2 and TRBJ2-1, with 15 nucleotides matching TRBD2. Germline V gene data show CDR1 as SGHTA and CDR2 as FQGNSA. J was trimmed by 0 bases and V by 5 bases; bases with no gene match: 11. This CDR3 has 20 residues. The CDR3 loop is CASSRFQGLAGGGSYNEQFF. The CDR3 nucleotides read TGTGCCAGCAGCCGATTCCAGGGACTAGCGGGAGGCGGCTCCTACAATGAGCAGTTCTTC. Using reference TRBV7-2 and TRBJ2-1 for the parts outside the CDR3, the full variable domain is GAGVSQSPSNKVTEKGKDVELRCDPISGHTALYWYRQSLGQGLEFLIYFQGNSAPDKSGLPSDRFSAERTGGSVSTLTIQRTQQEDSAVYLCASSRFQGLAGGGSYNEQFFGPGTRLTVL.

CDR3 nucleotide sequence: TGTGCCAGCAGCTCCCGAAGGGGGATCGGAACATTAAGGGGCACTGAAGCTTTCTTT. Translation: CASSSRRGIGTLRGTEAFF. This chain links TRBV7-8 with TRBJ1-1, with D possibly being TRBD1 (6 bases). The germline CDR1 and CDR2 sequences are SGHVS and FQNEAQ. The CDR3 runs 19 residues. The germline V and J ends were trimmed by 4 bases and 4 bases, with 28 bases remaining between them.

V is TRBV3-1 and J is TRBJ2-1; TRBD2 aligns across 7 bases. Trimming at V came to 3 bases and at J to 6 bases, leaving 5 bases not matched to a gene. CDR1 LGHDT and CDR2 YNNKEL come from the germline V gene (reference sequence). This CDR3 region has 14 residues. In DNA, the CDR3 is TGTGCCAGCAGCCACCCGGGAGGTTTCAATGAGCAGTTCTTC. Its protein product is CASSHPGGFNEQFF.

This clonotype was found once. Just one base apart from a much larger clone, this may be a read error. The V and J genes are TRBV29-1 and TRBJ2-3; the D is unclear. CDR3 length: 17 residues. CDR1 is SQVTM, CDR2 ANQGSEA, per germline. The germline V and J ends were trimmed by 1 base and 3 bases, with 20 bases remaining between them. The CDR3 loop is CSVEGPWNSGGTDTQYF. CDR3 nucleotides: TGCAGCGTTGAAGGTCCGTGGAACTCCGGCGGTACAGATACGCAGTATTTT.

The chain joins TRBV19 to TRBJ1-3; a weak D match, TRBD1 (6 bases). CDR3 length: 17 residues. The germline V and J ends were trimmed by 0 bases and 0 bases, with 12 bases remaining between them. Germline loops: CDR1 LNHDA, CDR2 SQIVND (reference sequence). CDR3: CASSIEWTASSGNTIYF. CDR3 coding DNA: TGTGCCAGTAGTATAGAGTGGACAGCGAGCTCTGGAAACACCATATATTTT.

This clonotype was detected ten times or more. The chain recombines TRBV29-1 with TRBJ2-1; D call uncertain. Per germline, CDR1 SQVTM and CDR2 ANQGSEA. The CDR3 length is 14 residues. Trimming removed 6 bases from V and 0 bases from J, with 12 bases in between. The CDR3 region has the DNA TGCAGCGTCGGCAGCCTGAGCTCCTACAATGAGCAGTTCTTC. Translated: CSVGSLSSYNEQFF.

This clonotype was recorded at least ten times. The rearrangement uses TRBV27 and TRBJ1-1; D is unclear. Trimming pared 1 base from V and 1 base from J, leaving 7 bases between. Germline lookup yields CDR1 MNHEY and CDR2 SMNVEV (reference sequence). This CDR3 is built from 14 residues. The CDR3 bases are TGTGCCAGCAGTTTATTAGGGAGGAACACTGAAGCTTTCTTT. Its protein is CASSLLGRNTEAFF.

This clonotype was detected many times. The chain uses TRBV5-6 and TRBJ2-1; no clear D gene. The CDR3 sequence is 12 residues long. V gave up 2 bases and J gave up 6 bases, with 6 bases separating them. Germline V gives CDR1 SGHDT, CDR2 YYEEEE. The CDR3 sequence: CASSLRSNEQFF. For the CDR3, the DNA is TGTGCCAGCAGCTTACGTTCCAATGAGCAGTTCTTC.

At least ten counts were recorded for this clonotype. The V gene is TRBV7-9, the J gene TRBJ1-1; possible D gene TRBD1, 6 bases. Germline V gene sequence: CDR1 SEHNR, CDR2 FQNEAQ (reference sequence). This CDR3 contains 14 residues. Trimming left V 10 bases short and J 2 bases short, with 17 bases between. The CDR3 DNA sequence: TGTGCCACAGGGGTGGGTAGGGGAAACACTGAAGCTTTCTTT. Its protein product is CATGVGRGNTEAFF.

The V and J genes are TRBV3-1 and TRBJ2-7; 7 positions match TRBD1. The germline CDR1 and CDR2 sequences are LGHDT and YNNKEL (reference sequence). The CDR3 sequence is 15 residues long. Unmatched junction bases numbered 11, after V lost 5 bases and J lost 4 bases. The chain's CDR3 is CASSSGQYLAYEQYF. CDR3 sequence (DNA): TGTGCCAGCAGCTCGGGACAGTATCTAGCTTACGAGCAGTACTTC.

Remarks on this clonotype: A read error is possible here, since a much larger clone lies one base away. The chain recombines TRBV28 with TRBJ2-7; the D gene is possibly TRBD1 (6 bases). Per germline, CDR1 MDHEN and CDR2 SYDVKM. Trimming removed 6 bases at V and 2 bases at J, with 14 bases between. This CDR3 has 14 residues. The CDR3 coding sequence is TGTGCCAGCAGCCACGGACAGTTTCCCTACGAGCAGTACTTC. This codes for CASSHGQFPYEQYF.

This clonotype was observed at least ten times. V and J are TRBV27 and TRBJ2-7; 10 nucleotides line up with TRBD2. V dropped 6 bases and J dropped 2; count of bases not matched to a gene: 4. Per the germline V gene, CDR1 is MNHEY and CDR2 is SMNVEV (reference sequence). There are 14 residues in the CDR3. The CDR3 is CASSRTSGTYEQYF. The CDR3, as DNA: TGTGCCAGCAGCCGGACTAGCGGTACCTACGAGCAGTACTTC.

This clonotype was detected ten times or more. The chain recombines TRBV12-3 or TRBV12-4 with TRBJ2-3, with TRBD2 identical over 10 bases. Trimming cost V 5 bases and J 7 bases; bases outside gene matches: 6. The CDR3 covers 14 residues. CDR3 sequence (DNA): TGTGCCAGCAGTACTAGCGGGAATGAAAATACGCAGTATTTT. Protein product: CASSTSGNENTQYF.

The chain has TRBV27 and TRBJ1-1; maybe TRBD1 (5 bases). V shed 2 bases and J shed 5 bases, with 12 bases lying between them. The CDR3 sequence is 14 residues long. CDR1 is MNHEY and CDR2 is SMNVEV in the germline V gene (reference sequence). CDR3 DNA sequence: TGTGCCAGCAGTTTACATGGGACCCGGACTGAAGCTTTCTTT. Translation: CASSLHGTRTEAFF.